Listed below are T cell receptor beta chains from one sample, sequenced in a study of CD8+ T cells in alopecia areata. Generated by immunoSEQ multiplex PCR, the TCRdb table keeps only in-frame clones and is missing some. The table has about 99,000 clones, roughly 53% seen once; the top ten hold 8% to 10%. Material: CD4+ T cells sorted from blood. The receptors shown here come from a human donor in good health. The CDR3 runs from the conserved cysteine through the conserved F or W. The order of the fields is J gene, V gene, clone size, D gene, CDR3 protein, CDR3 DNA. A D gene is named only where the DNA matches it firmly. The size of a clone is reported for some rows only, either as once, few or many, or as a class for expanded clones.

TRBJ2-7 | TRBV30 | NA | NA | CATTARGLGYEQYF | TGTGCCACTACCGCCCGGGGTCTGGGATACGAGCAGTACTTC
TRBJ2-1 | TRBV28 | few | TRBD1 | CASSSPGDSNKRNEQFF | TGTGCCAGCAGCTCACCCGGGGACAGCAATAAGCGCAATGAGCAGTTCTTC
TRBJ2-1 | TRBV29-1 | NA | NA | CSVVFLYEQFF | TGCAGCGTTGTATTCCTGTATGAGCAGTTCTTC
TRBJ2-5 | TRBV5-1 | few | NA | CASSLAGSQETQYF | TGCGCCAGCAGCTTGGCGGGGAGCCAAGAGACCCAGTACTTC
TRBJ1-2 | TRBV10-3 | once | NA | CAISEPGRAGQLSYTF | TGTGCCATCAGTGAGCCCGGTCGGGCAGGCCAATTGAGCTACACCTTC
TRBJ1-2 | TRBV5-4 | NA | TRBD1 | CASSPGTGPYGYTF | TGTGCCAGCAGCCCCGGGACAGGGCCATATGGCTACACCTTC
TRBJ1-2 | TRBV29-1 | NA | NA | CSVEPRHGYTF | TGCAGCGTTGAACCGAGGCATGGCTACACCTTC
TRBJ1-1 | TRBV5-7 | few | NA | CASSQGTVGGTEAFF | TGTGCCAGCAGCCAGGGGACCGTCGGAGGGACTGAAGCTTTCTTT
TRBJ2-7 | TRBV9 | NA | NA | CASSVGDTQLYFYEQYF | TGTGCCAGCAGCGTAGGGGACACACAGCTCTATTTCTACGAGCAGTACTTC
TRBJ1-1 | TRBV5-1 | NA | NA | CASSLGAGNTEAFF | TGCGCCAGCAGCTTGGGCGCGGGGAACACTGAAGCTTTCTTT
TRBJ2-2 | TRBV6-5 | few | TRBD1 | CASSRTGNTGELFF | TGTGCCAGCAGCCGGACAGGGAACACCGGGGAGCTGTTTTTT
TRBJ2-7 | TRBV7-2 | NA | NA | CASSHPGVEQYF | TGTGCCAGCAGCCACCCGGGAGTCGAGCAGTACTTC
TRBJ2-7 | TRBV10-3 | NA | NA | CAISESPGASYEQYF | TGTGCCATCAGTGAGTCCCCGGGGGCCAGCTACGAGCAGTACTTC
TRBJ2-4 | TRBV18 | NA | NA | CASSPRGRVDKNIQYF | TGTGCCAGCTCACCAAGAGGCAGGGTCGACAAAAACATTCAGTACTTC
TRBJ2-5 | TRBV11-1 | NA | NA | CASSLGQEETQYF | TGTGCCAGCAGCTTAGGACAGGAAGAGACCCAGTACTTC
TRBJ2-5 | TRBV10-3 | NA | NA | CAISRGLQETQYF | TGTGCCATCAGCAGGGGTCTCCAAGAGACCCAGTACTTC
TRBJ1-2 | TRBV19 | few | NA | CATQRNYGYTF | TGTGCCACTCAGCGGAACTATGGCTACACCTTC
TRBJ2-5 | TRBV5-1 | once | NA | CASKVGGFETQYF | TGCGCCAGCAAGGTCGGCGGGTTTGAGACCCAGTACTTC
TRBJ1-1 | TRBV11-1 | NA | TRBD1 | CASSTGQWNTEAFF | TGTGCCAGCAGCACGGGACAGTGGAACACTGAAGCTTTCTTT
TRBJ1-2 | TRBV6-6 | few | TRBD1 | CASRSQGTGLAYGYTF | TGTGCCAGCAGGTCCCAGGGGACAGGGTTGGCCTATGGCTACACCTTC
TRBJ1-2 | TRBV30 | NA | NA | CAWSGTFYGYTF | TGTGCCTGGAGTGGGACATTCTATGGCTACACCTTC
TRBJ2-5 | TRBV30 | few | NA | CAWSSTGPRDQYF | TGTGCCTGGAGTAGCACAGGCCCAAGGGACCAGTACTTC
TRBJ2-1 | TRBV30 | NA | NA | CAWTLGLSWNEQFF | TGTGCCTGGACCTTGGGACTTTCTTGGAATGAGCAGTTCTTC
TRBJ2-7 | TRBV7-2 | NA | TRBD2 | CASSQEGGGYYEQYF | TGCGCCAGCAGCCAAGAAGGCGGGGGGTACTACGAGCAGTACTTC
TRBJ2-5 | TRBV2 | NA | NA | CASSGKRVETQYF | TGTGCCAGCAGTGGGAAGCGGGTTGAGACCCAGTACTTC
TRBJ1-6 | TRBV18 | NA | NA | CASSPRMGDYNSPLHF | TGTGCCAGCTCCCCGCGCATGGGCGACTATAATTCACCCCTCCACTTT
TRBJ2-3 | TRBV11-3 | NA | TRBD2 | CASSYSGDTQYF | TGTGCCAGCAGCTATAGCGGGGATACGCAGTATTTT
TRBJ2-3 | TRBV2 | medium-sized | TRBD2 | CASKQRGPSTDTQYF | TGTGCCAGTAAACAGCGGGGGCCAAGCACAGATACGCAGTATTTT
TRBJ1-2 | TRBV2 | NA | NA | CASSERQVAYGYTF | TGTGCCAGCAGTGAAAGACAGGTGGCCTATGGCTACACCTTC
TRBJ2-5 | TRBV2 | NA | NA | CASSVSGETQYF | TGTGCCAGCAGTGTTTCCGGGGAGACCCAGTACTTC
TRBJ2-7 | TRBV11-2 | NA | TRBD2 | CASSKGLARSYEQYF | TGTGCCAGCAGCAAAGGACTAGCGAGATCCTACGAGCAGTACTTC
TRBJ2-5 | TRBV6-4 | few | NA | CASSDASRETQYF | TGTGCCAGCAGTGACGCTAGCCGAGAGACCCAGTACTTC
TRBJ2-5 | TRBV4-3 | NA | NA | CASSRQKGQTQYF | TGCGCCAGCAGCCGCCAGAAGGGGCAGACCCAGTACTTC
TRBJ2-3 | TRBV7-7 | once | NA | CASSLVAGTDTQYF | TGTGCTAGCAGCTTAGTAGCTGGCACAGATACGCAGTATTTT
TRBJ1-1 | TRBV29-1 | few | NA | CSVGRVGTEAFF | TGCAGCGTTGGGCGGGTTGGGACTGAAGCTTTCTTT
TRBJ1-3 | TRBV29-1 | NA | NA | CSVEVRGDPGNTIYF | TGCAGCGTTGAGGTCAGGGGCGACCCTGGAAACACCATATATTTT
TRBJ1-5 | TRBV28 | NA | NA | CASRWAMTGGNQPQHF | TGTGCCAGCAGGTGGGCCATGACAGGAGGCAATCAGCCCCAGCATTTT
TRBJ1-2 | TRBV29-1 | NA | NA | CSVGHDSPYGYTF | TGCAGCGTTGGCCACGACAGCCCCTATGGCTACACCTTC
TRBJ2-5 | TRBV30 | NA | NA | CAWSGEETQYF | TGTGCCTGGAGTGGCGAGGAGACCCAGTACTTC